What follows is one T cell receptor beta chain and its context. This clone is judged medium-sized (0.01 to 0.1%). Its target antigen remains unknown. No base qualities exist here, and no much larger clone lies one base off it. The CDR3 runs 14 amino acids, cysteine and phenylalanine included. The retained sequence is limited to the CDR3, 42 bases, with the frame set at the first base. For CDR1 and CDR2, the germline V gene lists SQVTM and ANQGSEA. From V the trimming removes 3 bases and from J it removes 3 bases, while the gene matches leave 3 bases of the junction unaccounted for. Cells from the mixed lymphocyte reactions were cocultured for under 7 days at 37 degrees C. Responder PBMCs were labelled with CFSE and stimulator PBMCs with Violet Dye, then combined at a 1:1 ratio. Sorted unstimulated T cells, along with proliferating T cells recovered from mixed lymphocyte reactions, underwent TCRbeta CDR3 sequencing. Fresh whole blood from 9 to 11 HLA-typed healthy donors was used as the source from which PBMCs were isolated. After the mixed lymphocyte reaction, proliferating CFSE-low responder T cells were FACS-sorted for TCR sequencing.

The record originates from a study of siplizumab effects on memory and regulatory T cells (dated by TCRdb to the late 2010s). A note on the overall study: Across about eight responder-stimulator pairs, mixed lymphocyte reactions were run as pairs, about 1 with siplizumab at approximately 0.91 ug/mL and about 1 without drug. The effect of the anti-CD2 antibody siplizumab on alloreactive T-cell subsets was examined in allogeneic mixed lymphocyte reactions constructed from human PBMCs.

Overall study outcomes, separate from this receptor: Roughly 75-97% of proliferating CD4+ or CD8+ clones could not be assigned a naive or memory phenotype. Sequences below about 10^-5 frequency were poorly captured, so only a minor fraction of alloreactive clones could be mapped to unstimulated subsets. In reactions with siplizumab, an average of around 70% of mappable alloreactive CD4+ clones were Treg-derived, compared with around 30% in control reactions. Siplizumab significantly lowered the cumulative frequency of alloreactive sequences that could be traced to unstimulated CD4+ memory T cells. Whether proliferating Tregs from siplizumab cultures actually had suppressive function was not functionally confirmed. Unstimulated naive T cells appeared to be more diverse than memory T cells, and naive cells seemed to make a substantial contribution to the alloresponse.

The library was prepared using the immunoSEQ multiplex PCR assay. The deep sequencing platform assayed around 95,000 TCR templates per sample. Genomic DNA extracted from sorted T cells was used for TCRbeta CDR3 sequencing. The study's own analysis went as follows. The R programming language was used for the clonal analysis of the TCRbeta CDR3 data. Unstimulated samples were compared with post-reaction CFSE-low samples to define alloreactive CD4+ and CD8+ clones. By matching sequences to the repertoires of sorted unstimulated Treg and non-Treg cells, each alloreactive CD4+ clone was assigned a regulatory or non-regulatory origin. TCRdb re-hosts the immuneACCESS table, in-frame sequences only. Its copies lack some clones; in the studies checked, an unresolved V gene accounts for under half of them, and the cause for the rest is not known. Clonal size and the V and J genes are those of that table, whereas D and trimming came from the DNA. The sample records around 9,500 clones, roughly two fifths of which are singletons. The ten largest make up 8.6% of the sample.

Sequenced sample: CFSE-low (dividing) CD4+ T cells sorted from an allogeneic mixed lymphocyte reaction. This chain is built from TRBV29-1 and TRBJ2-3, with TRBD2 identical over 10 junction bases. This clonotype originated in a human donor in good health; the cells came from an allogeneic mixed lymphocyte reaction. The CDR3 protein: CSVDPSGSTDTQYF. The DNA reads as follows: TGCAGCGTTGATCCTAGCGGGAGTACAGATACGCAGTATTTT.